These 19 T cell receptor beta chains came from one sample sequenced in a study of CD8+ T cells in alopecia areata. Extraction of RNA preceded its reverse transcription into cDNA, which served as the sequencing template. The assay was immunoSEQ multiplex PCR, and TCRdb's table has in-frame clones only and misses some. The sample contains 150,000 to 200,000 clones, 60% of which appear only once. Noted treatment: oral pan-JAK inhibitor, 5-10 mg twice daily. Specimen: CD4+ T cells sorted from blood, collected at week 24, from a patient treated with tofacitinib. Receptors originate from a human donor with alopecia areata.

The rearrangement links TRBV6-5 to TRBJ2-7; 8 bases fit TRBD1. CDR3 length: 13 amino acids. Per germline, CDR1 MNHEY and CDR2 SVGAGI. After removal of 2 bases from V and 3 bases from J, the junction contained 0 bases not matched to a gene. CDR3 nucleotide sequence: TGTGCCAGCAGTTACGACAGGGGCTACGAGCAGTACTTC. This sequence encodes CASSYDRGYEQYF.

There are a few counts of this clone. The chain combines TRBV4-3 with TRBJ2-3; D ambiguous. The germline CDR1 and CDR2 sequences are LGHNA and YSLEER. V was trimmed by 1 base and J by 6 bases, leaving 14 bases between them. CDR3 length: 15 residues. The CDR3, as DNA: TGCGCCAGCAGCCAAGTTCCGGGTTTATGGGATACGCAGTATTTT. Protein sequence: CASSQVPGLWDTQYF.

This sequence joins TRBV5-1 and TRBJ2-1; 7 positions match TRBD1. Germline assignment: CDR1 SGHRS and CDR2 YFSETQ. The CDR3 is 14 residues long. The ends lost 4 bases at V and 5 bases at J; junction bases unmatched: 6. CDR3 DNA: TGCGCCAGCAGCCCCCTACAGGGGAACAATGAGCAGTTCTTC. This translates into CASSPLQGNNEQFF.

Comment on this clone: This specimen includes other DNA sequences encoding the same CDR3. The CDR3 sequence is CSVTGRMNTEAFF. CDR3 coding DNA: TGCAGCGTGACAGGGCGCATGAACACTGAAGCTTTCTTT. The chain employs TRBV29-1 and TRBJ1-1; 7 positions match TRBD1. The CDR3 has 13 residues. The germline CDR1 and CDR2 sequences are SQVTM and ANQGSEA. The V and J ends lost 6 bases and 0 bases, in that order; junction bases with no gene match: 4.

The chain carries TRBV6-1 and TRBJ1-6; possibly TRBD1 for D (5 bases). This CDR3 comprises 13 residues. The germline CDR1 and CDR2 sequences are MNHNS and SASEGT. V lost 11 bases and J lost 10, with 18 bases in between. The CDR3: CAATLQGQSPLHF. As DNA, the CDR3 is TGTGCCGCAACCTTGCAGGGCCAATCACCCCTCCACTTT.

The CDR3 loop is CASSILAGGRETQYF. CDR3 DNA: TGTGCCAGCAGCATACTAGCGGGGGGGCGAGAGACCCAGTACTTC. The chain couples TRBV11-2 to TRBJ2-5; 13 bases line up with TRBD2. This CDR3 is 15 amino acids long. Germline V lookup: CDR1 SGHAT, CDR2 FQNNGV. The J segment lost 4 bases and the V segment lost 5 bases, leaving 4 bases of the junction unmatched.

The chain recombines TRBV20-1 with TRBJ1-2; no definite D call. V lost 2 bases to trimming and J lost 8 bases, with 9 bases between them. Germline loops: CDR1 DFQATT, CDR2 SNEGSKA (reference sequence). CDR3 length equals 11 residues. The CDR3 DNA reads TGCAGTGCTAGACCTTCTGAGGGCTACACCTTC. Amino acids: CSARPSEGYTF.

This clone showed up just a few times. The CDR3 sequence is CASSPRVVGNGYTF. Written as DNA, the CDR3 is TGTGCCAGCAGCCCTCGGGTAGTTGGGAATGGCTACACCTTC. This chain links TRBV6-6 with TRBJ1-2; D is ambiguous. The germline gives CDR1 MNHNY, CDR2 SVGAGI (reference sequence). V lost 6 bases, J lost 6 bases, and 17 bases lay in between. The CDR3 contains 14 residues.

This sequence joins TRBV29-1 and TRBJ1-2; a weak D match, TRBD1 (5 bases). The germline CDR1 and CDR2 sequences are SQVTM and ANQGSEA. V lost 6 bases and J lost 6, with 20 bases in between. The length of the CDR3 is 14 residues. The CDR3 here is CSVAAGTDSNGYTF. The CDR3 DNA reads as TGCAGCGTCGCTGCTGGAACTGACAGCAATGGCTACACCTTC.

This chain links TRBV9 with TRBJ2-3; D not resolved. The germline gives CDR1 SGDLS, CDR2 YYNGEE. V lost 3 bases, J lost 6 bases, and 5 bases lay in between. This CDR3 region has 11 residues. Here the CDR3 reads CASSAGDTQYF. As DNA, the CDR3 is TGTGCCAGCAGCGCTGGGGATACGCAGTATTTT.

This clone showed up just a few times. The chain carries TRBV5-5 and TRBJ1-2; a weak D match, TRBD1 (6 bases). This CDR3 is built from 13 residues. Germline V lookup: CDR1 SGHKS, CDR2 YYEKEE (reference sequence). The ends were cut back, 0 bases at V and 5 bases at J, with 8 bases in the middle. The DNA for the CDR3 is TGTGCCAGCAGCTTGGGAGGGGGTTATGGCTACACCTTC. It translates to CASSLGGGYGYTF.

The genes are TRBV5-1 and TRBJ1-6, with 8 nucleotides matching TRBD1. Germline lookup yields CDR1 SGHRS and CDR2 YFSETQ. V trimming: 3 bases; J trimming: 7 bases; junction bases outside the gene matches: 6. The CDR3 is 15 residues long. Here the CDR3 reads CASSSAQGANSPLHF. The CDR3 DNA reads as TGCGCCAGCAGCTCAGCTCAGGGGGCCAATTCACCCCTCCACTTT.

V gene TRBV9 combines with J gene TRBJ2-7; the D is unclear. This CDR3 spans 15 amino acids. The germline gives CDR1 SGDLS, CDR2 YYNGEE. Trimming took off 2 bases at V and 1 base at J, with 13 bases between the two ends. The CDR3: CASSVGPVDSYEQYF. The CDR3 DNA is TGTGCCAGCAGCGTGGGCCCCGTCGATTCCTACGAGCAGTACTTC.

This clone has a handful of counts. The chain joins TRBV4-3 to TRBJ2-3, with D possibly being TRBD1 (5 bases). The V gene lost 2 bases and the J gene lost 7 bases, with 13 bases spanning the gap. The CDR3 extends over 14 amino acids. Germline CDR1 is LGHNA and CDR2 is YSLEER. The CDR3 region has the DNA TGCGCCAGCAGCCAACTGGGGCCTCCAAATACGCAGTATTTT. It is translated as CASSQLGPPNTQYF.

J is TRBJ2-3 and V is TRBV30; tentatively, D is TRBD1 or TRBD2 (6 bases each). CDR1 and CDR2 from the germline V gene are GTSNPN and SVGIG (reference sequence). This CDR3 comprises 9 residues. V lost 7 bases and J 10 bases, leaving 9 bases between the germline ends. The CDR3 sequence: CASGAAQYF. The DNA for the CDR3 is TGTGCCTCGGGGGCGGCGCAGTATTTT. The full variable domain, completed using reference TRBV30 and TRBJ2-3, is SQTIHQWPATLVQPVGSPLSLECTVEGTSNPNLYWYRQAAGRGLQLLFYSVGIGQISSEVPQNLSASRPQDRQFILSSKKLLLSDSGFYLCASGAAQYFGPGTRLTVL.

A few counts support this clone. V is TRBV29-1 and J is TRBJ1-2; D is ambiguous. The germline gives CDR1 SQVTM, CDR2 ANQGSEA. CDR3 length: 11 residues. Trimming took off 3 bases at V and 8 bases at J, with 10 bases between the two ends. CDR3 region: CSVEEPGGYTF. The CDR3 region has the DNA TGCAGCGTTGAGGAGCCGGGAGGCTACACCTTC.

This clone was detected ten times or more. This rearrangement joins TRBV5-4 to TRBJ1-1; no firm D call. CDR1 SGHNT and CDR2 YYREEE come from the germline V gene (reference sequence). The CDR3 spans 13 residues. V was shortened by 1 base and J by 6 bases, with 10 bases between the two germline ends. Written as DNA, the CDR3 is TGTGCCAGCAGCTTGTCGAGGGTGTCTGAAGCTTTCTTT. It encodes CASSLSRVSEAFF.

This clone was observed a few times. The chain carries TRBV27 and TRBJ1-6, with 8 bases lining up with TRBD1. The germline V gene encodes CDR1 MNHEY and CDR2 SMNVEV (reference sequence). The CDR3 extends over 17 amino acids. J lost 5 bases, V lost 6 bases, and 12 bases had no gene match. DNA of the CDR3: TGTGCCAGCAGGACCCTCCGGAGACAGGGGCATAATTCACCCCTCCACTTT. Translation: CASRTLRRQGHNSPLHF.

The chain joins TRBV6-5 to TRBJ1-1; 7 bases align to TRBD1. This CDR3 contains 14 residues. After removal of 6 bases from V and 0 bases from J, the junction contained 4 bases not matched to a gene. The V gene's germline CDR1 is MNHEY and CDR2 SVGAGI. The CDR3 loop reads CASSPGTVNTEAFF. The CDR3 DNA reads TGTGCCAGCAGCCCCGGGACAGTGAACACTGAAGCTTTCTTT.